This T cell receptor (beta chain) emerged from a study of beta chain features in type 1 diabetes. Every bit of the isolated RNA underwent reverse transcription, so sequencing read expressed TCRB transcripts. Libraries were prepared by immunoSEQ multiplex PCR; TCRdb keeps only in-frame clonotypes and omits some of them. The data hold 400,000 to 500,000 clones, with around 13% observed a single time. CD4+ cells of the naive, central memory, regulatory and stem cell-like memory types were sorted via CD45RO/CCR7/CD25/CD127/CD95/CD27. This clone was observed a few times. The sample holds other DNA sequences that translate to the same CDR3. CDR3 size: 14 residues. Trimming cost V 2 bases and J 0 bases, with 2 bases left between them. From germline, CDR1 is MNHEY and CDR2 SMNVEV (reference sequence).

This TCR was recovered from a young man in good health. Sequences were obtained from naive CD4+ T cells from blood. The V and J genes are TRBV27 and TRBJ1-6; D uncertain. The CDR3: CASSLGSYNSPLHF. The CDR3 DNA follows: TGTGCCAGCAGTTTAGGCTCCTATAATTCACCCCTCCACTTT.